A selection of T cell receptor beta chains follows, all from one sample in a study of blood T cell repertoires in COVID-19. Data came from immunoSEQ multiplex PCR; TCRdb stores just in-frame clones and leaves some out. Seen here are tens of thousands of clones, about 88% observed once, and the top ten hold about 13%. Sequenced input: peripheral blood. Receptors originate from a man between 70 and 80 years old with active COVID-19. CDR3s include the opening cysteine and the closing phenylalanine or tryptophan. Fields, in order: clone size, J gene, D gene, V gene, CDR3 protein, CDR3 DNA. The D gene is left open where the match is weak. The size of a clone is reported for some rows only, either as once, few or many, or as a class for expanded clones.

>.|TRBJ2-5|.|TRBV7-2
CASSSKETQYF
TGTGCCAGCAGCTCAAAAGAGACCCAGTACTTC
>.|TRBJ2-7|TRBD2|TRBV11-2
CASSPSSGRGPYEQYF
TGTGCCAGCAGCCCCTCTAGCGGGAGAGGACCCTACGAGCAGTACTTC
>.|TRBJ2-7|.|TRBV20-1
CSASSGAYEQYF
TGCAGTGCTAGTAGCGGAGCCTACGAGCAGTACTTC
>.|TRBJ1-1|.|TRBV6-5
CASSDSINTEAFF
TGTGCCTCGTCGGACAGTATTAACACTGAAGCTTTCTTT
>.|TRBJ2-7|TRBD2|TRBV7-9
CASSLLADYEQYF
TGTGCCAGCAGCTTACTAGCGGACTACGAGCAGTACTTC
>.|TRBJ2-7|.|TRBV6-2/TRBV6-3
CASSQDSSSYEQYF
TGTGCCAGCAGTCAGGACAGCAGCTCCTACGAGCAGTACTTC
>.|TRBJ2-3|TRBD1|TRBV4-1
CASSQDNRGEDTQYF
TGCGCCAGCAGCCAAGATAACAGGGGGGAAGATACGCAGTATTTT
>.|TRBJ2-7|TRBD2|TRBV5-6
CASSLKSAGAYEQYF
TGTGCCAGCAGCTTGAAAAGTGCGGGAGCCTACGAGCAGTACTTC
>.|TRBJ2-1|TRBD1|TRBV29-1
CSVRQGAQWGEQFF
TGCAGCGTCCGACAGGGGGCGCAGTGGGGAGAGCAGTTCTTC
>.|TRBJ1-1|.|TRBV9
CASSTEDRTTEAFF
TGTGCCAGCAGCACTGAGGACAGAACCACTGAAGCTTTCTTT
>.|TRBJ1-1|.|TRBV28
CASSTPTSEAFF
TGTGCCAGCAGTACCCCGACATCTGAAGCTTTCTTT
>.|TRBJ2-1|TRBD2|TRBV7-9
CASSPQTFRTSGRAGEQFF
TGTGCCAGCAGCCCCCAAACGTTCAGGACTAGCGGGAGGGCTGGTGAGCAGTTCTTC
>.|TRBJ1-1|.|TRBV3-1/TRBV3-2
CASSSGVGEAFF
TGTGCCAGCAGCTCGGGGGTTGGTGAAGCTTTCTTT
>.|TRBJ2-1|TRBD2|TRBV19
CASSLLAGATYNEQFF
TGTGCCAGTAGTCTACTAGCGGGGGCTACCTACAATGAGCAGTTCTTC
>.|TRBJ2-1|TRBD2|TRBV5-6
CASSLWVAGAHEQFF
TGTGCCAGCAGCTTGTGGGTAGCGGGGGCCCATGAGCAGTTCTTC
>few|TRBJ1-2|.|TRBV7-2
CASSLERVANYGYTF
TGTGCCAGCAGCTTAGAACGGGTCGCTAACTATGGCTACACCTTC
>.|TRBJ2-1|TRBD2|TRBV5-3
CARVAKELAGFYNEQFF
TGTGCCAGGGTGGCGAAAGAACTAGCGGGATTCTACAATGAGCAGTTCTTC
>.|TRBJ2-3|.|TRBV3-1/TRBV3-2
CASREQGGTSTDTQYF
TGTGCCAGCAGAGAACAGGGGGGGACTAGCACAGATACGCAGTATTTT
>.|TRBJ1-1|.|TRBV19
CASRVAGKTEAFF
TGTGCCAGTAGGGTTGCAGGGAAGACTGAAGCTTTCTTT
>once|TRBJ1-5|.|TRBV5-1
CASSLAPTPNQPQHF
TGCGCCAGCAGCTTGGCCCCGACACCGAATCAGCCCCAGCATTTT
>.|TRBJ2-7|TRBD2|TRBV9
CASSVVGGSEQYF
TGTGCCAGCAGCGTAGTAGGCGGGAGCGAGCAGTACTTC
>.|TRBJ2-2|TRBD2|TRBV28
CASSLSGVGTGELFF
TGTGCCAGCAGTCTTAGCGGGGTAGGCACCGGGGAGCTGTTTTTT